Detailed here is one T cell receptor beta chain. Its target is unknown. Sequencing of the DNA from cultured CD4+ T cells was carried out with the Oncomine TCR Beta short-read assay. Each CDR3 protein gets one entry after TCRdb re-called the PCR reads with MiXCR. The profile covers about 3,100 distinct CDR3 sequences, with more than 60% appearing a single time and under 30% taken by the ten largest. The source of the sample is a study of vaccination and CD4 T cells after COVID-19. Study-wide results and limits: When vaccine-specific clones from convalescent patients were examined, 304 of 307 were spike mono-reactive.

CDR3 length equals 12 residues. V lost 8 bases and J 7 bases, leaving 17 bases between the germline ends. CDR1 is DFQATT, CDR2 SNEGSKA, per germline (reference sequence). Treatment denoted: roughly nine-day PBMC culture with coronavirus spike peptide pools or control peptides (ViraFEST assay). What was sequenced was CD4+ T cells from blood, cultured in vitro. The genes are TRBV20-1 and TRBJ1-2; no clear D gene. The receptor was derived from a human donor who had recovered from COVID-19. CDR3 loop: CSPDGLKSGYTF. The CDR3 region has the DNA TGCAGTCCTGACGGTCTGAAGAGTGGCTACACCTTC.